The source of this T cell receptor (beta chain) is a study of blood T cell repertoires in COVID-19. Libraries were prepared by immunoSEQ multiplex PCR; TCRdb keeps only in-frame clonotypes and omits some of them. The sample holds about 210,000 clones, around 81% seen once. Unmatched junction bases numbered 8, after V lost 4 bases and J lost 13 bases. CDR1 and CDR2 from the germline V gene are SGHTA and FQGNSA. The CDR3 loop spans 14 amino acids. In assigning cohorts, the study relied on participant-reported clinical history. The TCR originated in a woman aged 50 to 60 with acute COVID-19. The V and J genes are TRBV7-2 and TRBJ1-4; TRBD1 matches at 11 bases. Sequences were obtained from PBMCs or T cells enriched from blood (not recorded which). The CDR3 nucleotides are TGTGCCAGCAGCTCAAAGGCCGGGACAGGGGGACTGTTTTTT. Translating gives CASSSKAGTGGLFF.